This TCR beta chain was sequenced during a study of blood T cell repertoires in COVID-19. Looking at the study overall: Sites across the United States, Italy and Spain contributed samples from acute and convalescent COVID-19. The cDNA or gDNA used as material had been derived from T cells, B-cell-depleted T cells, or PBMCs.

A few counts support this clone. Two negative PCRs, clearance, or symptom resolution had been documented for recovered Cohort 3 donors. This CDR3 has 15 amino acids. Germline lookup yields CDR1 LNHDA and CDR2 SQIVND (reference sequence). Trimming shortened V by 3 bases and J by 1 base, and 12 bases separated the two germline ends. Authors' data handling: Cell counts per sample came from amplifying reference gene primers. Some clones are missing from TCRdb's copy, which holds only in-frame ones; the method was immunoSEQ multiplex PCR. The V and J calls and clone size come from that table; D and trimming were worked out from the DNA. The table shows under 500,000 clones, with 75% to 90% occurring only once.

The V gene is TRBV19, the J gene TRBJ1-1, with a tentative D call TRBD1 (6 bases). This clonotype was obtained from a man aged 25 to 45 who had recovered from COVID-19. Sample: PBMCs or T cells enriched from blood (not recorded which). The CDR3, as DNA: TGTGCCAGTAGTATTCAGGCAGGGGAGAACACTGAAGCTTTCTTT. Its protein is CASSIQAGENTEAFF.